The 10 T cell receptor beta chains below were found in one sample sequenced in a study of T-cell memory formation after mild COVID-19. MiXCR, run by TCRdb on the 5' RACE reads, gives a single entry per CDR3 protein. The sample includes about 100,000 distinct CDR3 sequences, approximately 10% of them seen just once. Source material: PBMCs or a T cell subset sorted from them (not recorded which). Receptors were obtained from a man younger than 30 who had mild COVID-19 (a few samples of this study predate the infection). Cell type and time point are not known.

The chain is built from TRBV27 and TRBJ2-3; D not certain. CDR1 and CDR2 from the germline V gene are MNHEY and SMNVEV (reference sequence). Trimming left V 3 bases short and J 2 bases short, with 6 bases between. The CDR3 length is 13 residues. In DNA, the CDR3 is TGTGCCAGCAGTTTTGGGTTCACAGATACGCAGTATTTT. Its protein product is CASSFGFTDTQYF.

This chain links TRBV7-9 with TRBJ2-2, with no clear D. V lost 2 bases and J 3 bases, leaving 4 bases between the germline ends. Germline lookup yields CDR1 SEHNR and CDR2 FQNEAQ (reference sequence). The CDR3 contains 13 residues. CDR3 nucleotides: TGTGCCAGCAGCTTAATTTACACCGGGGAGCTGTTTTTT. It yields the protein CASSLIYTGELFF.

At least ten counts were recorded for this clonotype. This chain joins TRBV7-9 and TRBJ2-1; 7 bases fit TRBD1. V gave up 5 bases and J gave up 0 bases; unmatched junction bases: 7. Germline lookup yields CDR1 SEHNR and CDR2 FQNEAQ (reference sequence). This CDR3 region has 16 residues. Here the CDR3 DNA reads TGTGCCAGCAGCCCCCGACAGGGTAGCTCCTACAATGAGCAGTTCTTC. This gives the protein CASSPRQGSSYNEQFF.

The chain recombines TRBV5-1 with TRBJ1-1; D uncertain. This CDR3 comprises 13 residues. Germline lookup yields CDR1 SGHRS and CDR2 YFSETQ. V was pared by 0 bases and J by 1 base, with 4 bases between. The CDR3 sequence is CASSLAWNTEAFF. The CDR3 region has the DNA TGCGCCAGCAGCTTGGCCTGGAACACTGAAGCTTTCTTT. The full variable domain, rest sourced from reference TRBV5-1 and TRBJ1-1, is KAGVTQTPRYLIKTRGQQVTLSCSPISGHRSVSWYQQTPGQGLQFLFEYFSETQRNKGNFPGRFSGRQFSNSRSEMNVSTLELGDSALYLCASSLAWNTEAFFGQGTRLTVV.

V usage is TRBV12-3 or TRBV12-4 and J usage is TRBJ1-3; no clear D gene. Trimming pared 2 bases from V and 5 bases from J, leaving 4 bases between. The CDR3 contains 12 residues. CDR3 region: CASSLNRNTIYF. CDR3 in DNA: TGTGCCAGCAGTTTAAACCGAAACACCATATATTTT.

This clonotype came up many times. This chain links TRBV20-1 with TRBJ2-7; perhaps D is TRBD1 or TRBD2 (6 bases each). Trimming left V 6 bases short and J 5 bases short, with 23 bases between. In germline, CDR1 is DFQATT, CDR2 SNEGSKA (reference sequence). The CDR3 loop spans 15 amino acids. CDR3 region: CSAEGEDSRRDEQYF. CDR3 coding DNA: TGCAGTGCCGAGGGTGAGGACAGCCGGAGGGACGAGCAGTACTTC.

This chain joins TRBV13 and TRBJ2-1; 8 nucleotides line up with TRBD1. V trimming: 5 bases; J trimming: 7 bases; junction bases outside the gene matches: 7. The CDR3 runs to 14 residues. Looked up from germline, CDR1 is PRHDT and CDR2 is FYEKMQ (reference sequence). CDR3 loop: CASSPGQGLNEQFF. The CDR3 region has the DNA TGTGCCAGCAGCCCCGGACAGGGATTAAATGAGCAGTTCTTC.

The chain is built from TRBV5-6 and TRBJ2-5; 9 nucleotides match TRBD2. The germline CDR1 and CDR2 sequences are SGHDT and YYEEEE. The V gene end was trimmed by 2 bases and the J gene end by 2 bases; junction bases not matched to a gene: 4. The CDR3 is 15 amino acids. The chain's CDR3 is CASSFASGIQETQYF. In DNA form, the CDR3 reads TGTGCCAGCAGCTTCGCTAGCGGGATTCAAGAGACCCAGTACTTC.

The chain has TRBV27 and TRBJ2-7; D not certain. Germline CDR1 is MNHEY and CDR2 is SMNVEV (reference sequence). There are 12 residues in the CDR3. The germline V and J ends were trimmed by 6 bases and 6 bases, with 12 bases remaining between them. DNA of the CDR3: TGTGCCAGCAGCCCGTTGACGGGCGAGCAGTACTTC. Translating it yields CASSPLTGEQYF.

The V gene is TRBV7-9, the J gene TRBJ2-5; tentative D call: TRBD2 (5 bases). The length of the CDR3 is 15 residues. V dropped 2 bases and J dropped 2 bases, with 12 bases sitting between them. Per the germline V gene, CDR1 is SEHNR and CDR2 is FQNEAQ (reference sequence). The DNA for the CDR3 is TGTGCCAGCAGCTTACGGCCCGGGGTGCAAGAGACCCAGTACTTC. It encodes CASSLRPGVQETQYF.